Each of the 30 T cell receptor beta chains below was sequenced from the same sample in a study of response to subunit inactivated influenza vaccine. TCRdb reprocessed the RT-PCR reads with MiXCR, giving one entry per CDR3 protein. The repertoire consists of about 700,000 distinct CDR3 sequences, with approximately 14% occurring once and the leading ten covering 6% to 7%. Sequences were derived from PBMCs from blood, sampled around two weeks before vaccination. All receptors come from a middle-aged man who received an inactivated influenza vaccine.

This clonotype occurred a few times. V usage is TRBV3-1 and J usage is TRBJ1-3; the D gene is possibly TRBD1 (5 bases). The CDR3 contains 13 residues. CDR1 is LGHDT and CDR2 is YNNKEL in the germline V gene (reference sequence). V was clipped by 4 bases and J by 7 bases, with 11 bases between them. CDR3 protein: CASSLGWGNTIYF. CDR3 bases: TGTGCCAGCAGCCTCGGCTGGGGGAACACCATATATTTT. The complete variable domain, with remaining parts taken from reference TRBV3-1 and TRBJ1-3, reads DTAVSQTPKYLVTQMGNDKSIKCEQNLGHDTMYWYKQDSKKFLKIMFSYNNKELIINETVPNRFSPKSPDKAHLNLHINSLELGDSAVYFCASSLGWGNTIYFGEGSWLTVV.

There are a few counts of this clonotype. This chain links TRBV27 with TRBJ1-1, with D tentatively TRBD1 (6 bases). This CDR3 is built from 15 residues. Trimming removed 5 bases at V and 1 base at J, with 14 bases between. CDR1 is MNHEY, CDR2 SMNVEV, per germline (reference sequence). In DNA form, the CDR3 reads TGTGCCAGCAGTCGAGAGGGACACAGGAACACTGAAGCTTTCTTT. Residues: CASSREGHRNTEAFF.

The CDR3 DNA reads TGTGCCAGCAGGACCATTGGGACAGGGGACGAGCAGTACTTC. Amino acid sequence: CASRTIGTGDEQYF. V is TRBV5-4 and J is TRBJ2-7, with TRBD1 matching over 10 bases. CDR1 and CDR2 (germline): SGHNT, YYREEE (reference sequence). Trimming took 5 bases from V and 5 from J; bases not matched to a gene: 7. CDR3 size: 14 residues.

This clonotype was recorded many times. The J gene is TRBJ2-1, the V gene TRBV5-5; D unclear. Germline-derived CDR1 and CDR2 are SGHKS and YYEKEE (reference sequence). The CDR3 runs 16 residues. The germline V and J ends were trimmed by 0 bases and 0 bases, with 10 bases remaining between them. The DNA of the CDR3 is TGTGCCAGCAGCTTGGGGGGTGCGAGCTCCTACAATGAGCAGTTCTTC. Its protein product is CASSLGGASSYNEQFF.

This clonotype was recorded at least ten times. This chain connects TRBV12-3 or TRBV12-4 to TRBJ2-1; 10 nucleotides match TRBD2. The CDR3 has 15 residues. V dropped 6 bases and J dropped 6; count of bases not matched to a gene: 8. The CDR3 region has the DNA TGTGCCAGCAGAAAAGGACTAGCGGAACCCAATGAGCAGTTCTTC. Its protein is CASRKGLAEPNEQFF.

This CDR3 reads CASSPTTREKLFF. DNA of the CDR3: TGTGCCAGTAGTCCGACCACTCGGGAAAAACTGTTTTTT. V is TRBV19 and J is TRBJ1-4; D is unresolved. The CDR3 totals 13 residues. V was shortened by 5 bases and J by 8 bases, with 12 bases between the two germline ends. Germline V CDR1 and CDR2: LNHDA, SQIVND (reference sequence).

This chain joins TRBV4-2 and TRBJ2-3; 8 bases fit TRBD1. Per germline, CDR1 LGHNA and CDR2 YNFKEQ. Trimming at V came to 3 bases and at J to 2 bases, leaving 13 bases not matched to a gene. CDR3 size: 18 residues. CDR3 in DNA: TGTGCCAGCAGCCAGGGGACAGGAAAGGGGAGGTCCACAGATACGCAGTATTTT. Its protein product is CASSQGTGKGRSTDTQYF.

This clonotype was observed a few times. The chain links TRBV2 to TRBJ2-5, with D tentatively TRBD2 (6 bases). V lost 6 bases and J 4 bases, leaving 12 bases between the germline ends. Looked up from germline, CDR1 is SNHLY and CDR2 is FYNNEI. The length of the CDR3 is 13 residues. CDR3 sequence: CASSQTSLETQYF. The CDR3 coding sequence is TGTGCCAGCAGCCAGACTAGTTTAGAGACCCAGTACTTC.

The chain carries TRBV29-1 and TRBJ2-3; D is uncertain. V was pared by 4 bases and J by 8 bases, with 13 bases between. Germline assignment: CDR1 SQVTM and CDR2 ANQGSEA. The CDR3 is made up of 12 amino acids. CDR3 DNA sequence: TGCAGCGTTGGAGAACTAAAGGCTACGCAGTATTTT. It is translated as CSVGELKATQYF.

The chain's CDR3 is CASSQGALAFF. The CDR3 nucleotides are TGTGCCAGCAGCCAGGGGGCTTTGGCTTTCTTT. J is TRBJ1-1 and V is TRBV2; 8 positions match TRBD1. Germline V gene sequence: CDR1 SNHLY, CDR2 FYNNEI. V lost 6 bases to trimming and J lost 11 bases; unmatched junction nucleotides: 5. The length of the CDR3 is 11 residues. The full variable domain, with the rest looked up from reference TRBV2 and TRBJ1-1, is EPEVTQTPSHQVTQMGQEVILRCVPISNHLYFYWYRQILGQKVEFLVSFYNNEISEKSEIFDDQFSVERPDGSNFTLKIRSTKLEDSAMYFCASSQGALAFFGQGTRLTVV.

This clonotype has at least ten counts. This rearrangement joins TRBV5-6 to TRBJ1-2; D ambiguous. V was shortened by 2 bases and J by 6 bases, with 17 bases between the two germline ends. Looked up from germline, CDR1 is SGHDT and CDR2 is YYEEEE. This CDR3 is built from 15 residues. DNA of the CDR3: TGTGCCAGCAGCTTTAGCGGACGTACATACGATGGCTACACCTTC. This codes for CASSFSGRTYDGYTF.

The sample holds a few counts of this clonotype. The V and J genes are TRBV6-5 and TRBJ2-4, with a possible D match to TRBD2 (7 bases). Germline values: CDR1 MNHEY, CDR2 SVGAGI. Trimming took off 5 bases at V and 11 bases at J, with 13 bases between the two ends. The CDR3 consists of 12 residues. CDR3 coding DNA: TGTGCCAGCAGTAAACAGGGAGGGGTTCAGTACTTC. Amino acids: CASSKQGGVQYF.

The chain combines TRBV12-3 or TRBV12-4 with TRBJ1-5; possible D gene TRBD1, 5 bases. The V and J ends lost 9 bases and 0 bases respectively, with 21 bases between them. The CDR3 is made up of 17 amino acids. The CDR3 protein is CARGIYGGFGSNQPQHF. CDR3 nucleotides: TGTGCCAGAGGGATATATGGGGGGTTCGGTAGCAATCAGCCCCAGCATTTT.

This clonotype has only a few counts. V gene TRBV6-6 combines with J gene TRBJ1-1, with 8 bases aligning to TRBD1. This CDR3 comprises 12 residues. Trimming removed 8 bases from V and 3 bases from J; junction bases left unmatched: 2. Germline-derived CDR1 and CDR2 are MNHNY and SVGAGI (reference sequence). Here the CDR3 DNA reads TGTGCCAGCCTGACAGGGGACACTGAAGCTTTCTTT. The encoded protein is CASLTGDTEAFF.

The gene calls are TRBV20-1 and TRBJ2-1; tentatively, D is TRBD2 (5 bases). CDR1 DFQATT and CDR2 SNEGSKA come from the germline V gene (reference sequence). The CDR3 runs 15 residues. Trimming stripped 3 bases from V and 3 bases from J, with 15 bases between. CDR3 nucleotides: TGCAGTGCTAGTATAGCCAGCGGCGTCTACAATGAGCAGTTCTTC. Its translation is CSASIASGVYNEQFF.

This clonotype was seen repeatedly, ten times or more. The gene calls are TRBV11-2 and TRBJ1-5, with D uncertain. Per germline, CDR1 SGHAT and CDR2 FQNNGV. This CDR3 region has 13 residues. V lost 2 bases, J lost 6 bases, and 8 bases lay in between. This CDR3 reads CASSLTRGQPQHF. The CDR3 nucleotides are TGTGCCAGCAGCTTAACTCGCGGTCAGCCCCAGCATTTT.

The V gene is TRBV6-5, the J gene TRBJ1-6, with D unresolved. The CDR3 is 15 amino acids. Trimming stripped 4 bases from V and 10 bases from J, with 17 bases between. The germline gives CDR1 MNHEY, CDR2 SVGAGI. Written as DNA, the CDR3 is TGTGCCAGCAGTTTTTCCGGGGTTGATGTCTCACCCCTCCACTTT. Translated: CASSFSGVDVSPLHF.

J is TRBJ1-2 and V is TRBV5-5, with D possibly TRBD1 on 6 matching bases. V gave up 4 bases and J gave up 8 bases, with 18 bases separating them. The CDR3 extends over 14 amino acids. In germline, CDR1 is SGHKS, CDR2 YYEKEE (reference sequence). This CDR3 is CASSPGTPRRGYTF. Here the CDR3 DNA reads TGTGCCAGCAGCCCCGGGACACCCAGGAGGGGCTACACCTTC.

The chain has TRBV9 and TRBJ2-7; a possible D gene is TRBD2 (7 bases). The CDR3 is 15 residues long. CDR1 SGDLS and CDR2 YYNGEE come from the germline V gene. Trimming removed 2 bases from V and 2 bases from J, with 14 bases in between. This CDR3 reads CASSVGGGQTYEQYF. DNA for the CDR3: TGTGCCAGCAGCGTTGGGGGGGGCCAGACCTACGAGCAGTACTTC.

The chain couples TRBV20-1 to TRBJ2-3; 9 nucleotides match TRBD1. The CDR3 has 13 residues. V dropped 5 bases and J dropped 4; count of bases not matched to a gene: 4. CDR1 and CDR2 (germline): DFQATT, SNEGSKA (reference sequence). CDR3 nucleotide sequence: TGCAGTGCTTTACAGGGGGCCCCAGATACGCAGTATTTT. It translates to CSALQGAPDTQYF.

Only a few counts were recorded for this clonotype. This chain connects TRBV5-1 to TRBJ1-3; D unclear. Between the trimmed V and J ends, which lost 4 bases and 2 bases, there was a span of 7 bases. Germline CDR1 is SGHRS and CDR2 is YFSETQ. The CDR3 loop spans 13 amino acids. The CDR3 loop reads CASSHGAGNTIYF. In nucleotides, the CDR3 is TGCGCCAGCAGCCATGGAGCTGGAAACACCATATATTTT.

The rearrangement links TRBV4-3 to TRBJ1-4; D not resolved. The CDR3 sequence is 14 residues long. V was shortened by 0 bases and J by 7 bases, with 9 bases between the two germline ends. Germline CDR1 reads LGHNA; CDR2 reads YSLEER. Written as DNA, the CDR3 is TGCGCCAGCAGCCAAGATCACGGGAGTGAAAAACTGTTTTTT. Its protein is CASSQDHGSEKLFF.

This clonotype was counted a few times. V and J are TRBV29-1 and TRBJ2-1; D unresolved. CDR1 is SQVTM and CDR2 is ANQGSEA in the germline V gene. Deletions cut 6 bases from V and 9 bases from J, with 12 bases between. The CDR3 sequence is 11 residues long. CDR3 sequence: CSVGFTSEQFF. The CDR3 nucleotides read TGCAGCGTGGGATTCACCTCTGAGCAGTTCTTC.

In this sample, this clonotype turned up a few times. The chain links TRBV4-2 to TRBJ2-7; D is unresolved. CDR1 LGHNA and CDR2 YNFKEQ come from the germline V gene. CDR3 length: 14 amino acids. Deletions cut 1 base from V and 2 bases from J, with 9 bases between. CDR3 sequence reads: CASSQVTDAYEQYF. For the CDR3, the DNA is TGTGCCAGCAGCCAAGTCACTGACGCCTACGAGCAGTACTTC.

The chain employs TRBV25-1 and TRBJ2-1; 7 bases agree with TRBD2. CDR3 length equals 14 residues. The V segment lost 6 bases and the J segment 5 bases; nucleotides outside the gene matches: 7. Germline values: CDR1 MGHDK, CDR2 SYGVNS. The CDR3 DNA sequence: TGTGCCAGCAGGGTGGCGGGAGCAGACAATGAGCAGTTCTTC. It specifies CASRVAGADNEQFF. Together with reference TRBV25-1 and TRBJ2-1, the CDR3 gives the full variable domain: EADIYQTPRYLVIGTGKKITLECSQTMGHDKMYWYQQDPGMELHLIHYSYGVNSTEKGDLSSESTVSRIRTEHFPLTLESARPSHTSQYLCASRVAGADNEQFFGPGTRLTVL.

The chain carries TRBV5-1 and TRBJ2-2; D ambiguous. Trimming took 7 bases from V and 6 from J, leaving 10 bases between them. The CDR3 is 12 amino acids. CDR1 is SGHRS and CDR2 is YFSETQ in the germline V gene. CDR3 residues: CASGPLPGELFF. The CDR3 bases are TGCGCCAGCGGACCCCTCCCCGGGGAGCTGTTTTTT.

The chain has TRBV28 and TRBJ1-5; 9 bases map to TRBD1. The CDR3 has 14 amino acids. V lost 6 bases and J lost 5; bases outside the gene matches: 5. Germline CDR1 and CDR2: MDHEN and SYDVKM. This CDR3 reads CASRTTGGYQPQHF. The DNA for the CDR3 is TGTGCCAGCAGGACTACAGGGGGCTATCAGCCCCAGCATTTT.

This clonotype was detected a few times. The chain has TRBV12-3 or TRBV12-4 and TRBJ2-7; TRBD2 agrees at 7 bases. The J segment lost 6 bases and the V segment lost 3 bases, leaving 8 bases of the junction unmatched. This CDR3 is 14 amino acids long. CDR3 DNA: TGTGCCAGCAGTTTCGGGGGGTCTCTCCTCGAGCAGTACTTC. Its protein product is CASSFGGSLLEQYF.

The CDR3 coding sequence is TGTGCCTGGAGTAGAGGGCGGGGGACAGATACGCAGTATTTT. This translates into CAWSRGRGTDTQYF. V is TRBV30 and J is TRBJ2-3, with 7 bases matching TRBD2. With 2 bases clipped from V and 3 bases from J, the junction kept 5 bases outside the gene matches. Per the germline V gene, CDR1 is GTSNPN and CDR2 is SVGIG (reference sequence). The CDR3 is 14 residues long.

V is TRBV7-2 and J is TRBJ2-7; D gene ambiguous. The ends were cut back, 3 bases at V and 3 bases at J, with 12 bases in the middle. The V gene's germline CDR1 is SGHTA and CDR2 FQGNSA. This CDR3 spans 14 amino acids. The CDR3 loop reads CASSFSGPIYEQYF. The CDR3 DNA is TGTGCCAGCAGCTTCTCAGGACCTATCTACGAGCAGTACTTC. The entire variable domain, with the rest obtained from reference TRBV7-2 and TRBJ2-7, is as follows: GAGVSQSPSNKVTEKGKDVELRCDPISGHTALYWYRQSLGQGLEFLIYFQGNSAPDKSGLPSDRFSAERTGGSVSTLTIQRTQQEDSAVYLCASSFSGPIYEQYFGPGTRLTVT.